This T cell receptor (beta chain) stems from a study of CD8+ T cells in alopecia areata. Regarding the study as a whole: Scalp repertoires also include resident alphabeta T cells from normal skin.

As concerns this clone: What it binds is unknown.

RNA was extracted and reverse transcribed into cDNA as the sequencing template. This table comes from immunoSEQ multiplex PCR, and its TCRdb copy is limited to in-frame clones, with some not included. The sample has over 150,000 clones; approximately 56% are singletons. Stated treatment: oral pan-JAK inhibitor, 5-10 mg twice daily. The CDR3 has 15 residues. Trimming at V came to 3 bases and at J to 7 bases, leaving 12 bases not matched to a gene. Germline-derived CDR1 and CDR2 are GTSNPN and SVGIG (reference sequence). The rearrangement joins TRBV30 to TRBJ2-1; 7 bases map to TRBD1. Material: CD4+ T cells sorted from blood, obtained at week 4, from a patient treated with tofacitinib. This receptor was identified in a human donor with alopecia areata. DNA for the CDR3: TGTGCCTGGAGACCCTCGGGTAGGGGGCGTAATGAGCAGTTCTTC. It yields the protein CAWRPSGRGRNEQFF.